Given below is one T cell receptor (beta chain) in context. This clone was observed a handful of times. This receptor's antigen is unknown. Qualities for individual bases were not recorded, and no much larger clone is one base off. The protocol used for the library was the immunoSEQ multiplex PCR assay. RNA was extracted from all samples and reverse transcribed into cDNA as template for TCR sequencing. First-strand cDNA was synthesized using SuperScript III with a 2:1 mix of oligo-dT and random hexamers. A synthetic immune receptor repertoire was used to measure amplification bias, and any remaining bias was corrected computationally. As for how the authors treated the data: Raw reads were preprocessed to remove errors, and CDR3 was defined by IMGT conventions from the conserved cysteine to phenylalanine. To get clonality, Shannon entropy was normalized by log2 of the number of productive unique TCRs and the result was subtracted from 1. Scalp TCRbeta sequences were cross-referenced with sorted blood CD4 and CD8 repertoires so that the CD4 or CD8 identity of scalp clones could be inferred. Sourced from immuneACCESS, this table was stored by TCRdb with only in-frame sequences that have V and J called. A share of the clones is absent; for the studies checked, an unresolved V gene accounts for under half, and the remainder has no known explanation. V, J and clone size are taken as reported in that table, and D and trimming were inferred from the DNA itself. The sample table contains some 220,000 clones; only one count was recorded for 50% to 70% of them. Approximately 1.4% of the sample rests with the top ten.

The germline V gene yields SQVTM for CDR1 and ANQGSEA for CDR2. Its CDR3 holds 16 amino acids, cysteine through phenylalanine. The kept DNA is CDR3 alone, 48 bases in frame from the first base. The germline ends are 15 bases apart after V is trimmed by 6 bases and J by 0 bases. The sample comes from a study of CD8+ T cells in alopecia areata (dated by TCRdb to 2017 to 2018). In terms of the full investigation: The treated patients took part in an open-label pilot trial in which moderate-to-severe alopecia areata was treated with oral tofacitinib at 5 to 10 mg twice daily. Tofacitinib was administered for 6 to 18 months, and 6 months of follow-up off drug were then conducted to assess delayed response and recurrence. Biopsies were taken from tofacitinib-treated patients at baseline and at 4 and 24 weeks of treatment, and a later scalp biopsy was taken in several of the tofacitinib-treated patients. The RNA source kit depended on sample type: the PAXgene miRNA kit for fixed scalp, the miRNeasy kit for PBMCs, and the RNeasy kit for mouse skin. In both human patients and the C3H/HeJ mouse model, the study applied high-throughput TCRbeta sequencing to look at T cell clonal expansion in alopecia areata. Amplification of TCRbeta CDR3 regions was done by immunoSEQ multiplex PCR using 35 Vbeta forward primers and 13 Jbeta reverse primers. For the treated patients, the SALT score, which quantifies what percentage of scalp surface area is affected, served as the measure of disease severity. Scalp tissue and sorted CD4+ and CD8+ peripheral blood T cells from patchy and totalis/universalis alopecia areata patients and from healthy controls were covered by human TCRbeta sequencing. Clonality in the scalp was compared among normal scalp (n=4), patchy alopecia areata scalp (n=8), and alopecia totalis/universalis scalp (n=8).

Here is what the overall study found, with its caveats: Many expanded lesional clones persisted in scalp and blood during tofacitinib treatment, which may partly explain relapse after stopping treatment. Compared with normal scalp, lesional scalp, particularly in alopecia totalis/universalis, had higher clonality and more expanded CD8+ clones, which suggests antigenic drive. Scalp clonality and the number of expanded CD8+ clones among the top 100 scalp clones were significantly decreased by tofacitinib. Unlike mouse skin, which is dominated by gammadelta T cells, normal human skin has resident alphabeta T cells that are also sequenced, and this complicates analysis of the scalp TCR repertoire. Because the treated cohort was small and had just a single nonresponder, larger studies are needed to establish links between baseline CD8+ expansion and response. Shared TCR sequences between patients were less evident than in mice, which may be partly attributable to HLA diversity in the patient population.

What the time point label conveys for this sample: around 4 weeks on oral tofacitinib. The treatment or condition label, read with the paper, signifies: oral pan-JAK inhibitor, 5-10 mg twice daily. From alopecia areata patients, peripheral blood was collected along with lesional scalp punch biopsies. PBMCs were separated by density centrifugation and stained for CD3, CD4 and CD8, after which CD4+ and CD8+ T cells were sorted on a FACSAria. This clonotype originated in a human donor with alopecia areata. The specimen was CD4+ T cells sorted from blood, collected at week 4, from a patient treated with tofacitinib. The chain is encoded by TRBV29-1 joined to TRBJ2-6, with the D segment possibly TRBD1 or TRBD2, each aligning over 5 bases. The nucleotide sequence is given as TGCAGCGTATCCCCGGGACGGAGCTCTGGGGCCAACGTCCTGACTTTC. Translated, it gives CSVSPGRSSGANVLTF. Reference TRBV29-1 and TRBJ2-6 proteins supply the regions before and after the CDR3; the full variable domain is: SAVISQKPSRDICQRGTSLTIQCQVDSQVTMMFWYRQQPGQSLTLIATANQGSEATYESGFVIDKFPISRPNLTFSTLTVSNMSPEDSSIYLCSVSPGRSSGANVLTFGAGSRLTVL.